The 28 T cell receptor beta chains reported below all come from one sample, sequenced in a study of tumor-infiltrating lymphocytes in oesophageal squamous cell carcinoma (dated by TCRdb to 2016 to 2018). Libraries were built with PCR. Data came from an Illumina HiSeq 2000. TCRdb trimmed public reads at Q25 via fastp, called clones via MiXCR and kept in-frame beta chains. Rows matching on CDR3 protein sequence are summarized as one entry with the most common DNA and genes. A total of approximately 10,000 distinct CDR3 sequences appear in this sample, about 60% of them only once. The top ten clones comprise roughly 29% of the sample. The sample consisted of esophageal tumor tissue. Receptors originate from a female donor with esophageal squamous cell carcinoma.

V usage is TRBV7-2 and J usage is TRBJ1-2; no clear D gene. Looked up from germline, CDR1 is SGHTA and CDR2 is FQGNSA. This CDR3 spans 14 amino acids. Trimming took off 2 bases at V and 4 bases at J, with 11 bases between the two ends. In nucleotides, the CDR3 is TGTGCCAGCAGCTTATCTAGCGGCATCTATGGCTACACCTTC. It translates to CASSLSSGIYGYTF.

The chain links TRBV7-6 to TRBJ1-1; weak D call: TRBD1 (5 bases). Germline V gene sequence: CDR1 SGHVS, CDR2 FNYEAQ. This CDR3 comprises 13 residues. V lost 3 bases, J lost 10 bases, and 15 bases lay in between. CDR3 residues: CASSFLSGTSAFF. CDR3 DNA: TGTGCCAGCAGCTTCTTGTCCGGGACGTCAGCTTTCTTT.

The CDR3 is CASTPGRSSGANVLTF. CDR3 nucleotide sequence: TGTGCCAGCACCCCCGGACGGAGCTCTGGGGCCAACGTCCTGACTTTC. The chain combines TRBV6-1 with TRBJ2-6; D remains ambiguous. This CDR3 spans 16 amino acids. V lost 7 bases to trimming and J lost 0 bases, with 13 bases between them. In germline, CDR1 is MNHNS, CDR2 SASEGT.

The chain carries TRBV6-1 and TRBJ2-5, with a possible D match to TRBD2 (5 bases). The DNA end favors TRBJ2-1, so the J call may be wrong. Germline V gene data show CDR1 as MNHNS and CDR2 as SASEGT. This CDR3 is 14 amino acids long. CDR3 DNA: TGTGCCAGCAGACCTGGACTGAGCTACAATGAGCAGTTCTTC. It encodes CASRPGLSYNEQFF.

This clonotype was picked up a small number of times. This chain joins TRBV7-3 and TRBJ2-3; 9 nucleotides agree with TRBD2. CDR1 is SGHTA and CDR2 is FQGTGA in the germline V gene. The CDR3 is 15 residues long. The V segment lost 3 bases and the J segment 3 bases; nucleotides outside the gene matches: 4. In nucleotides, the CDR3 is TGTGCCAGCAGCTTGGGTAGCGGGAGTACAGATACGCAGTATTTT. It translates to CASSLGSGSTDTQYF.

CDR3 region: CASSWLVSNEQFF. CDR3 nucleotide sequence: TGTGCCAGCAGCTGGCTAGTTAGTAATGAGCAGTTCTTC. This rearrangement joins TRBV7-6 to TRBJ2-1, with D hard to call. In germline, CDR1 is SGHVS, CDR2 FNYEAQ. V was shortened by 4 bases and J by 7 bases, with 11 bases between the two germline ends. The CDR3 has 13 amino acids.

The chain combines TRBV11-2 with TRBJ2-3; 11 bases align to TRBD2. The V and J ends lost 3 bases and 2 bases, in that order; junction bases with no gene match: 10. Per the germline V gene, CDR1 is SGHAT and CDR2 is FQNNGV. CDR3 length: 18 residues. This CDR3 reads CASSFTVTSGVITDTQYF. As DNA, the CDR3 is TGTGCCAGCAGCTTCACTGTGACTAGCGGGGTAATCACAGATACGCAGTATTTT.

This rearrangement joins TRBV7-3 to TRBJ2-1; TRBD2 might be the D (6 bases). CDR1 is SGHTA, CDR2 FQGTGA, per germline. There are 16 residues in the CDR3. V was pared by 2 bases and J by 6 bases, with 17 bases between. The CDR3 DNA sequence: TGTGCCAGCAGCTTAGGCAGTAGCGGTCTGGCCAATGAGCAGTTCTTC. It yields the protein CASSLGSSGLANEQFF.

V gene TRBV7-3 combines with J gene TRBJ2-5; 7 bases are shared with TRBD2. The J call may be incorrect, as the DNA end agrees better with TRBJ2-1. The CDR3 spans 14 residues. The germline gives CDR1 SGHTA, CDR2 FQGTGA. CDR3 region: CASGSGGSANEQFF. In DNA, the CDR3 is TGTGCCAGCGGGTCTGGCGGGAGCGCCAATGAGCAGTTCTTC.

This chain links TRBV24-1 with TRBJ2-5; 7 nucleotides line up with TRBD1. The J call may be mistaken, given a closer DNA end match to TRBJ2-7. This CDR3 contains 13 residues. Germline CDR1 is KGHDR and CDR2 is SFDVKD. The CDR3 DNA reads TGTGCCACCAGTGATGACAGGGTCCACGAGCAGTACTTC. This encodes CATSDDRVHEQYF.

The J gene is TRBJ2-1, the V gene TRBV11-1; D is unclear. Trimming pared 5 bases from V and 0 bases from J, leaving 8 bases between. Germline assignment: CDR1 SGHAT and CDR2 FQDESV (reference sequence). This CDR3 is built from 14 residues. The CDR3 bases are TGTGCCAGCAGCGCCGTAGGCTCCTACAATGAGCAGTTCTTC. It encodes CASSAVGSYNEQFF.

The sample holds one count of this clonotype. The V gene is TRBV10-2, the J gene TRBJ2-2; 11 bases match TRBD2. This CDR3 contains 16 residues. Germline CDR1 reads WSHSY; CDR2 reads SAAADI. V trimming: 2 bases; J trimming: 7 bases; junction bases outside the gene matches: 6. The DNA for the CDR3 is TGCGCCAGCAGTGAGACCACTAGCGGGAGTCGCGGGGAGCTGTTTTTT. Its translation: CASSETTSGSRGELFF.

CDR3 DNA: TGTGCCAGCAGCGCACGGACAGGGAGAAATTCACCCCTCCACTTT. It yields the protein CASSARTGRNSPLHF. The chain recombines TRBV6-2 or TRBV6-3 with TRBJ1-1; the match to TRBD1 covers 8 bases. Judging by the DNA end, TRBJ1-6 fits better; the J call may be wrong. Germline loops: CDR1 MNHEY, CDR2 SVGEGT. The length of the CDR3 is 15 residues.

This chain connects TRBV7-2 to TRBJ2-4; the match to TRBD1 covers 7 bases. V gave up 2 bases and J gave up 3 bases; unmatched junction bases: 16. Looked up from germline, CDR1 is SGHTA and CDR2 is FQGNSA. The CDR3 is 19 amino acids. The CDR3 protein is CASSLLPYNRGEGKNIQYF. The DNA of the CDR3 is TGTGCCAGCAGCTTATTACCCTATAACAGGGGTGAGGGCAAAAACATTCAGTACTTC.

This chain links TRBV7-2 with TRBJ2-4, with D tentatively TRBD1 (5 bases). The CDR3 runs to 13 residues. Trimming took 5 bases from V and 13 from J, leaving 18 bases between them. Germline V gives CDR1 SGHTA, CDR2 FQGNSA. The CDR3 nucleotides are TGTGCCAGCAGCATAGGACACTACAATGAGCAGTACTTC. Translating it yields CASSIGHYNEQYF.

This clonotype was seen ten or more times. The chain has TRBV5-3 and TRBJ2-5, with 16 nucleotides matching TRBD2. TRBV5-3 is recorded as an ORF, its role being uncertain. The CDR3 contains 16 residues. V lost 8 bases, J lost 5 bases, and 9 bases stayed unmatched. The CDR3 bases are TGTGCCAGCTCGCCGGGACTAGCGGGGGGGCCGGAGACCCAGTACTTC. Residues: CASSPGLAGGPETQYF.

Within the sample, this clonotype is medium-sized (0.01 to 0.1%). This rearrangement joins TRBV7-9 to TRBJ2-1; 9 bases line up with TRBD2. The CDR3 has 17 amino acids. Germline CDR1 SEHNR, CDR2 FQNEAQ (reference sequence). V shed 5 bases and J 7 bases; nucleotides not matched to a gene: 15. The CDR3 loop reads CASSPAASGIFWNEQFF. CDR3 sequence (DNA): TGTGCCAGCAGCCCAGCAGCTAGCGGGATCTTCTGGAATGAGCAGTTCTTC.

This clonotype occurred many times. This chain connects TRBV19 to TRBJ2-1; the D is unclear. The J call could be wrong; TRBJ2-7 is a better fit for the DNA end. CDR1 and CDR2 (germline): LNHDA, SQIVND (reference sequence). This CDR3 contains 11 residues. Here the CDR3 reads CASSTKHEQYF. DNA for the CDR3: TGTGCCAGTAGTACCAAGCACGAGCAGTACTTC.

The chain couples TRBV12-3 or TRBV12-4 to TRBJ2-7; tentative D call: TRBD1 (6 bases). V lost 6 bases to trimming and J lost 4 bases, with 16 bases between them. The CDR3 has 14 amino acids. CDR3 sequence: CASRPQQGRYEQYF. CDR3 sequence (DNA): TGTGCCAGCAGGCCCCAACAGGGTCGTTACGAGCAGTACTTC.

The V gene is TRBV6-4, the J gene TRBJ2-2, with D possibly TRBD1 on 6 matching bases. Trimming took off 5 bases at V and 3 bases at J, with 13 bases between the two ends. CDR1 and CDR2 (germline): MRHNA, SNTAGT. CDR3 length: 15 residues. The chain's CDR3 is CASSSSGHYTGELFF. The CDR3 nucleotides read TGTGCCAGCAGTTCCTCGGGACACTACACCGGGGAGCTGTTTTTT.

V and J are TRBV6-7 and TRBJ2-7, with 9 bases matching TRBD1. TRBV6-7 is sorted into the ORF group, with uncertain function. CDR3 length: 16 amino acids. V shed 0 bases, J shed 7 bases, and the junction held 10 bases outside the gene matches. Here the CDR3 reads CASSYSPPGTGNEQYF. The CDR3 coding sequence is TGTGCCAGCAGTTACTCTCCCCCCGGGACAGGGAATGAGCAGTACTTC.

The chain combines TRBV7-2 with TRBJ2-3; 8 bases map to TRBD2. Germline CDR1 SGHTA, CDR2 FQGNSA. Losses at the gene ends were 5 bases for V and 4 bases for J; bases not matched to a gene: 5. The CDR3 is 14 residues long. The CDR3 here is CASSPGLAADTQYF. The CDR3 DNA reads as TGTGCCAGCAGCCCCGGACTAGCAGCAGATACGCAGTATTTT.

CDR3 region: CASSSLEGLAVYNEQFF. The CDR3 nucleotides are TGTGCCAGCAGCTCCTTGGAGGGACTAGCGGTCTACAATGAGCAGTTCTTC. This rearrangement joins TRBV7-2 to TRBJ2-1; TRBD2 aligns across 11 bases. This CDR3 comprises 17 residues. Germline V lookup: CDR1 SGHTA, CDR2 FQGNSA. J was trimmed by 3 bases and V by 4 bases; bases with no gene match: 8.

The chain is built from TRBV6-2 or TRBV6-3 and TRBJ2-7; TRBD2 agrees at 11 bases. Germline CDR1 MNHEY, CDR2 SVGEGT. Trimming took 6 bases from V and 7 from J; bases not matched to a gene: 8. The CDR3 consists of 14 residues. The CDR3 sequence is CASRTSGNSDEQYF. CDR3 coding DNA: TGTGCCAGCAGGACTAGCGGGAACTCAGATGAGCAGTACTTC.

This clonotype was counted once. The chain is built from TRBV24-1 and TRBJ2-2; 7 positions agree with TRBD2. The germline V gene encodes CDR1 KGHDR and CDR2 SFDVKD. The CDR3 covers 19 residues. Losses at the gene ends were 4 bases for V and 2 bases for J; bases not matched to a gene: 15. The CDR3 DNA sequence: TGTGCCACCAGTGAGTTGACCCCCCCTAGCGGCCCTAACACCGGGGAGCTGTTTTTT. Protein: CATSELTPPSGPNTGELFF.

A note on this clonotype: A much larger clone differs from this one at a single base, so this may be a read error. The V and J genes are TRBV10-1 and TRBJ2-5, with 8 bases that match TRBD1. Germline CDR1 WNHNN, CDR2 SYGVQD (reference sequence). The J segment lost 11 bases and the V segment lost 8 bases, leaving 16 bases of the junction unmatched. The CDR3 consists of 14 residues. CDR3: CASATGQGRNEQYF. The DNA of the CDR3 is TGCGCCAGCGCCACAGGACAGGGAAGAAATGAGCAGTACTTC.

The gene calls are TRBV12-3 or TRBV12-4 and TRBJ2-3; TRBD2 matches 9 bases. The CDR3 spans 17 residues. The trim removed 0 bases at V and 6 bases at J, leaving 10 bases unmatched. The CDR3 here is CASSLARAGGPGDTQYF. CDR3 DNA: TGTGCCAGCAGTTTAGCCCGCGCGGGAGGGCCAGGGGATACGCAGTATTTT.

This clonotype was counted many times. The rearrangement uses TRBV10-3 and TRBJ2-5, with no clear D. V lost 2 bases and J lost 2, with 6 bases in between. The CDR3 is 13 amino acids. Germline loops: CDR1 ENHRY, CDR2 SYGVKD. CDR3 in amino acids: CAISEPYQETQYF. The CDR3 coding sequence is TGTGCCATCAGTGAGCCCTATCAAGAGACCCAGTACTTC.